These 23 T cell receptor beta chains originate from one sample sequenced in a study of T-cell memory formation after mild COVID-19. TCRdb re-derived calls from the 5' RACE reads in MiXCR, one entry per CDR3 protein. This repertoire shows 140,000 to 150,000 distinct CDR3 sequences, roughly a quarter found once; its top ten account for around 22%. Sequenced input: PBMCs or a T cell subset sorted from them (not recorded which). These receptors all come from an adult woman who had mild COVID-19 (a few samples of this study predate the infection). Cell type and time point are not known.

This clonotype has a handful of counts. This chain connects TRBV7-9 to TRBJ2-3; D gene ambiguous. The CDR3 has 15 amino acids. Germline CDR1 SEHNR, CDR2 FQNEAQ (reference sequence). The V gene lost 5 bases and the J gene lost 0 bases, with 12 bases spanning the gap. CDR3 sequence: CASSGRQVSTDTQYF. CDR3 nucleotides: TGTGCCAGCAGCGGCCGTCAGGTTAGCACAGATACGCAGTATTTT.

This chain links TRBV19 with TRBJ1-1; D is unclear. Germline CDR1 reads LNHDA; CDR2 reads SQIVND (reference sequence). This CDR3 spans 17 amino acids. Trimming stripped 1 base from V and 0 bases from J, with 15 bases between. CDR3 sequence: CASSIGSGTYMNTEAFF. DNA of the CDR3: TGTGCCAGTAGTATAGGGTCTGGCACCTACATGAACACTGAAGCTTTCTTT.

This sequence joins TRBV6-5 and TRBJ2-7; D is uncertain. Germline assignment: CDR1 MNHEY and CDR2 SVGAGI. The CDR3 loop spans 14 amino acids. With 2 bases removed from V and 2 bases from J, the gap between germline ends came to 10 bases. Written as DNA, the CDR3 is TGTGCCAGCAGTTACGGGCCCGGCCCCTACGAGCAGTACTTC. Translated, it gives CASSYGPGPYEQYF.

This chain links TRBV2 with TRBJ2-2; 7 nucleotides line up with TRBD2. V dropped 10 bases and J dropped 0; count of bases not matched to a gene: 8. This CDR3 contains 15 residues. Germline V gene data show CDR1 as SNHLY and CDR2 as FYNNEI. CDR3 DNA sequence: TGTGCCACGGGGAGGCGGGAGACGAACACCGGGGAGCTGTTTTTT. Translation gives CATGRRETNTGELFF. Using reference TRBV2 and TRBJ2-2 for the parts outside the CDR3, the full variable domain is EPEVTQTPSHQVTQMGQEVILRCVPISNHLYFYWYRQILGQKVEFLVSFYNNEISEKSEIFDDQFSVERPDGSNFTLKIRSTKLEDSAMYFCATGRRETNTGELFFGEGSRLTVL.

This chain links TRBV9 with TRBJ2-3; the match to TRBD1 covers 10 bases. CDR1 is SGDLS, CDR2 YYNGEE, per germline. Germline trimming cut 0 bases from V and 4 bases from J; bases unmatched to any gene: 2. This CDR3 contains 15 residues. The CDR3 spells CASSVGDRGSDTQYF. DNA for the CDR3: TGTGCCAGCAGCGTAGGGGACAGGGGCTCAGATACGCAGTATTTT.

The CDR3 bases are TGCGCCACCCAACACACCGAGGGATACTACAATGAGCAGTTCTTC. This encodes CATQHTEGYYNEQFF. The chain employs TRBV5-1 and TRBJ2-1; possible D gene TRBD2, 5 bases. The CDR3 sequence is 15 residues long. Deletions cut 9 bases from V and 3 bases from J, with 19 bases between. CDR1 SGHRS and CDR2 YFSETQ come from the germline V gene.

The chain couples TRBV29-1 to TRBJ1-2; perhaps TRBD1 as D (6 bases). Germline V lookup: CDR1 SQVTM, CDR2 ANQGSEA. This CDR3 spans 14 amino acids. Trimming removed 6 bases at V and 4 bases at J, with 18 bases between. The CDR3 DNA reads as TGCAGCGTGTGGGGATTGCAGGGGATCTATGGCTACACCTTC. It is translated as CSVWGLQGIYGYTF.

This clonotype has more than one count but fewer than ten. CDR3: CSVETPGGKNSYEQYF. In DNA form, the CDR3 reads TGCAGCGTTGAAACCCCGGGAGGGAAAAACTCCTACGAGCAGTACTTC. The V call is TRBV29-1, the J call TRBJ2-7, with 8 nucleotides matching TRBD2. The CDR3 is 16 amino acids. Germline CDR1 reads SQVTM; CDR2 reads ANQGSEA. The V and J ends lost 2 bases and 0 bases, in that order; junction bases with no gene match: 9.

The rearrangement joins TRBV18 to TRBJ2-1; D is undetermined. CDR3 size: 14 residues. V gave up 2 bases and J gave up 2 bases, with 7 bases separating them. Germline V gene data show CDR1 as KGHSH and CDR2 as LQKENI. CDR3 in DNA: TGTGCCAGCTCACCAGGCACTCCCTACAATGAGCAGTTCTTC. Its translation: CASSPGTPYNEQFF.

This clonotype came up a few times. The chain has TRBV18 and TRBJ1-1; D perhaps matches TRBD1 (6 bases). The V end lost 3 bases, the J end lost 6 bases, and 14 bases lay between the germline ends. CDR3 length equals 14 residues. Germline V gene lookup returns CDR1 KGHSH and CDR2 LQKENI. CDR3 sequence reads: CASSPEGVGAEAFF. Written as DNA, the CDR3 is TGTGCCAGCTCACCGGAGGGGGTAGGCGCTGAAGCTTTCTTT.

J is TRBJ2-7 and V is TRBV4-2; D unresolved. Germline V CDR1 and CDR2: LGHNA, YNFKEQ. Trimming left V 2 bases short and J 0 bases short, with 8 bases between. The CDR3 length is 14 residues. DNA of the CDR3: TGTGCCAGCAGCCAACTGACGAACTCCTACGAGCAGTACTTC. Amino acids: CASSQLTNSYEQYF.

The chain links TRBV24-1 to TRBJ1-5; TRBD1 matches at 7 bases. J lost 2 bases, V lost 12 bases, and 9 bases had no gene match. This CDR3 region has 14 residues. Germline CDR1 is KGHDR and CDR2 is SFDVKD. The CDR3 bases are TGTGCCTATACACAGGGGAGACGCAATCAGCCCCAGCATTTT. Translation gives CAYTQGRRNQPQHF.

This clonotype was seen a handful of times. The rearrangement uses TRBV5-1 and TRBJ2-7; maybe TRBD2 (5 bases). V was pared by 6 bases and J by 3 bases, with 16 bases between. Germline CDR1 reads SGHRS; CDR2 reads YFSETQ. The CDR3 consists of 14 residues. The CDR3 sequence is CASNDGGFSYEQYF. The DNA of the CDR3 is TGCGCCAGCAACGACGGCGGGTTTAGCTACGAGCAGTACTTC.

The chain links TRBV29-1 to TRBJ2-1, with 11 bases identical to TRBD2. V gave up 0 bases and J gave up 8 bases; unmatched junction bases: 3. CDR1 and CDR2 (germline): SQVTM, ANQGSEA. This CDR3 is 14 amino acids long. CDR3 bases: TGCAGCGTTGAAGATCTAGCGGGGGGTTATGAGCAGTTCTTC. Amino acid sequence: CSVEDLAGGYEQFF.

The V and J genes are TRBV3-1 and TRBJ2-5, with 10 bases fitting TRBD2. This CDR3 contains 19 residues. Germline V gene data show CDR1 as LGHDT and CDR2 as YNNKEL (reference sequence). V was pared by 0 bases and J by 1 base, with 11 bases of the junction left unmatched. CDR3 nucleotides: TGTGCCAGCAGCCAAGAGGGAGCTAGCGGGGGTATATTCCAAGAGACCCAGTACTTC. Amino acid sequence: CASSQEGASGGIFQETQYF.

The chain recombines TRBV4-1 with TRBJ2-3; the D is unclear. This CDR3 region has 16 residues. The V gene lost 0 bases and the J gene lost 4 bases, with 14 bases spanning the gap. Germline-derived CDR1 and CDR2 are MGHRA and YSYEKL. This CDR3 is CASSQDWGPRADTQYF. CDR3 coding DNA: TGCGCCAGCAGCCAAGATTGGGGTCCTCGGGCAGATACGCAGTATTTT.

This sequence joins TRBV20-1 and TRBJ2-5; the match to TRBD1 covers 8 bases. With 8 bases clipped from V and 3 bases from J, the junction kept 8 bases outside the gene matches. This CDR3 has 13 residues. Germline CDR1 and CDR2: DFQATT and SNEGSKA (reference sequence). CDR3 sequence: CSTTQTGEETQYF. The CDR3 DNA is TGCAGTACCACCCAGACAGGGGAAGAGACCCAGTACTTC.

This chain links TRBV5-1 with TRBJ1-1; D is unclear. Trimming removed 7 bases at V and 0 bases at J, with 10 bases between. CDR1 SGHRS and CDR2 YFSETQ come from the germline V gene. This CDR3 is built from 13 residues. The CDR3 DNA is TGCGCCAGCGGGCACAGCATGAACACTGAAGCTTTCTTT. Its translation is CASGHSMNTEAFF.

The chain links TRBV4-1 to TRBJ2-7, with 9 bases that match TRBD2. The V and J ends lost 6 bases and 0 bases, in that order; junction bases with no gene match: 6. The CDR3 has 15 amino acids. Germline CDR1 is MGHRA and CDR2 is YSYEKL. The CDR3 reads CASRMGLASSYEQYF. The CDR3 DNA sequence: TGCGCCAGCAGAATGGGACTAGCCAGCTCCTACGAGCAGTACTTC.

The V and J genes are TRBV12-3 or TRBV12-4 and TRBJ1-2, with D perhaps matching TRBD1 (5 bases). The CDR3 loop spans 13 amino acids. Deletions cut 6 bases from V and 5 bases from J, with 13 bases between. The CDR3 DNA sequence: TGTGCCAGCAGCCACCGGGGGGTTTATGGCTACACCTTC. The encoded protein is CASSHRGVYGYTF.

The chain employs TRBV20-1 and TRBJ1-2; 10 nucleotides line up with TRBD1. This CDR3 comprises 13 residues. With 6 bases clipped from V and 7 bases from J, the junction kept 8 bases outside the gene matches. The germline gives CDR1 DFQATT, CDR2 SNEGSKA (reference sequence). CDR3 sequence (DNA): TGCAGTGCATGGGGACAGGGGCAAGGTGGCTACACCTTC. Translation: CSAWGQGQGGYTF.

The chain recombines TRBV13 with TRBJ2-1, with TRBD2 matching over 8 bases. This CDR3 has 13 amino acids. J lost 6 bases, V lost 5 bases, and 3 bases had no gene match. The germline gives CDR1 PRHDT, CDR2 FYEKMQ (reference sequence). The DNA for the CDR3 is TGTGCCAGCAGCCCCCGGGGGGGCAATGAGCAGTTCTTC. This translates into CASSPRGGNEQFF.

This clonotype was observed a few times. The chain employs TRBV7-2 and TRBJ2-7, with D possibly TRBD2 on 6 matching bases. The CDR3 spans 16 residues. The V and J ends lost 5 bases and 4 bases respectively, with 21 bases between them. CDR1 is SGHTA, CDR2 FQGNSA, per germline. CDR3 in amino acids: CASSQTTRGRAYEQYF. The CDR3, as DNA: TGTGCCAGCAGCCAAACGACGCGGGGCAGGGCTTACGAGCAGTACTTC.